This T cell receptor beta chain emerged from a study of blood T cells in healthy people across ages (dated by TCRdb to 2013 to 2016). In the study overall: In model experiments, template switching captured about one uniquely barcoded TCR beta cDNA molecule for every two T cells. Using deep sequencing normalized with unique cDNA molecular identifiers, the study measured how TCR beta repertoire diversity changes with age. The donors were split into four age groups: young (average roughly 15 years), middle-aged (roughly 39), aged (more than 60) and long-lived (approximately 80). Donors of different ages were randomly distributed across sequencing lanes to avoid experimental bias. The study analyzed two additional independent replicas of 1 million unique cDNA reads from the same blood draw for two donors, one aged 18 to 30 and one aged 80 or older. Broader findings and caveats from the paper: Donor CMV infection status was unknown, potentially confounding age-related changes in expanded clonotypes. Compared with the aged group, more naive CD4+ T cells, fewer expanded clones and increased TCR diversity were shown by the long-lived group, suggesting age selection. Estimates of total diversity based on one million sequenced T cells were regarded as lower bounds and as underestimates. As age increased, observed TCR beta diversity per million T cells dropped in a roughly linear way, and a significant reduction was already evident by age 40. A strong correlation was found between observed TCR beta diversity and the percentage of naive T cells measured by flow cytometry. Bulk unsorted PBMC profiling prevented conclusive comparison of naive and antigen-experienced compartments.

Deletion took 3 bases off V and 4 bases off J, with a span of 16 bases between the germline ends. Per the germline V gene, KGHSH is the CDR1 and LQKENI is the CDR2. The CDR3 sequence holds 17 residues, the cysteine and phenylalanine included. Only the CDR3 part of the read is kept: 51 bases, read in frame from the first base. The donors were around 39 Caucasian individuals from Russia, aged 6 to 90 years, who were systemically healthy. Ten milliliters of peripheral blood were drawn from each donor into EDTA-treated Vacutainer tubes. Ficoll-Paque density-gradient centrifugation was used to isolate PBMCs, with at least 6.5 million per sample. Total RNA was extracted from PBMCs with Trizol reagent, with at least 6 micrograms obtained per sample. For every donor, flow cytometry on a PBMC aliquot measured the percentage of naive CD45RAhigh/CD27high T cells. Turning to this clonotype: Its cognate antigen has yet to be identified. No much larger clone exists at a distance of one base, and base qualities are not known.

The library was obtained by 5' RACE. These reads were obtained on an Illumina HiSeq 2500. A second PCR of about 7 to 12 cycles was performed with a sample-barcoded 5' primer and a J-beta primer mix. A template-switch 5' adaptor carrying 12 random nucleotides introduced a unique molecular identifier onto each TCR beta cDNA molecule. Each sample yielded at least 2.5 million CDR3-containing paired-end reads. All of the RNA was converted into first-strand cDNA using the Mint cDNA synthesis kit, with a TRBC-specific oligonucleotide serving as the primer. After uracil-DNA glycosylase treatment, a first 18-cycle PCR used universal primers M1SS and BC2_uni_R on all cDNA. As for the authors' bioinformatics: For normalization, 1 million high-quality reads were randomly selected from each sample, with every read carrying a distinct molecular identifier. Reads sharing molecular identifiers were discarded rather than binned into consensus sequences. CDR3 identification, clonotype clustering and error correction used MiTCR with a Q25 quality threshold and the strictest error-elimination algorithm. A nonparametric unseen species model with Euler transformation was used to estimate a lower bound on total TCR beta diversity. The public reads were run again by TCRdb, first through fastp at Q25 and then through MiXCR, and only productive beta chains were kept. Every entry covers one CDR3 protein and lists the most common genes and DNA from its rows. In this record, the V and J calls reflect TCRdb's handling and not the investigators' own analysis. The sample table records about 680,000 distinct CDR3 sequences; approximately 50% of these occur just once. The ten largest make up roughly 31% of the sample.

The chain employs TRBV18 and TRBJ2-6, and perhaps TRBD2 as D gene, on 6 matching bases. This sequence was found in a woman aged 55-69 years in good health. Sequencing was done on a sample of blood. The CDR3 sequence is CASSPRDPSLGANVLTF. The DNA sequence is as follows: TGTGCCAGCTCACCGCGGGACCCTTCTCTGGGGGCCAACGTCCTGACTTTC.